This TCR beta chain came from a study of beta chain features in type 1 diabetes. Regarding the study as a whole: Patients with type 1 diabetes showed fewer VDJ junction insertions and more deletions.

Every bit of the isolated RNA underwent reverse transcription, so sequencing read expressed TCRB transcripts. Data came from immunoSEQ multiplex PCR; TCRdb stores just in-frame clones and leaves some out. This table has fewer than 400,000 clones, 7% to 9% appearing once. It was one heparinised blood draw, averaging about 0.12 L, that each donor gave. Naive, central memory, regulatory and stem cell-like memory cells within the CD4+ compartment were sorted using CD45RO/CCR7/CD25/CD127/CD95/CD27. Purities in excess of 98% were seen in all sorted populations. This clone occurred a few times. Its antigen is as yet unknown. Sequenced material: central memory CD4+ T cells from blood. The sequence came from a woman between 18 and 30 years old in good health.

The chain's CDR3 is CASSRLAGTNTGELFF. The CDR3 bases are TGTGCCAGTAGTAGGCTAGCGGGCACGAACACCGGGGAGCTGTTTTTT. The rearrangement uses TRBV19 and TRBJ2-2, with TRBD2 matching 8 bases. V was pared by 4 bases and J by 0 bases, with 4 bases of the junction left unmatched. CDR1 is LNHDA, CDR2 SQIVND, per germline (reference sequence). This CDR3 is 16 amino acids long.